This record covers a single TCR beta chain. Sequencing of TCR beta drew on CD8+ and CD4+ T cells from blood. The RNA, about 0.5 to 1 ug, was put through reverse transcription using random hexamers. Each CDR3 protein is one row after TCRdb ran MiXCR on the immunoSEQ multiplex PCR reads. This table has hundreds of thousands of distinct CDR3 sequences, approximately 95% appearing once. The sample originates from a study of CD8 T cells in Susac syndrome. The V end lost 0 bases, the J end lost 6 bases, and 6 bases lay between the germline ends. Germline values: CDR1 GTSNPN, CDR2 SVGIG (reference sequence). The CDR3 loop spans 11 amino acids.

The J gene is TRBJ2-7, the V gene TRBV30, with D unresolved. This clonotype originated in a human donor with multiple sclerosis. Sequencing was done on a sample of CD4+ T cells from PBMCs. The CDR3 is CAWSVKGEQYF. DNA of the CDR3: TGTGCCTGGAGTGTTAAGGGCGAGCAGTACTTC.